Sequencing of this TCR beta chain was carried out in a study of blood T cell repertoires in COVID-19. Study background: The origin of the acute and convalescent COVID-19 samples was the United States, Italy and Spain. In each case, the material was cDNA or gDNA derived from T cells, B-cell-depleted T cells, or PBMCs.

The germline V gene has CDR1 MNHEY and CDR2 SVGAGI. Between the trimmed V and J ends, which lost 10 bases and 1 base, there was a span of 12 bases. The CDR3 extends over 13 amino acids. Per the original methods: Scientists estimated how many nucleated cells there were by amplifying reference gene primers. Method: immunoSEQ multiplex PCR; TCRdb's copy keeps in-frame clones and lacks some. The V and J calls and clone size are taken from that table; D and trimming were inferred from the DNA. The sample lists tens of thousands of clones; about 90% were seen once. The receptor was derived from a woman in her sixties or seventies with active COVID-19. Sequencing was done on a sample of peripheral blood. The chain recombines TRBV6-5 with TRBJ2-3, with D possibly TRBD1 on 7 matching bases. DNA of the CDR3: TGTGCCACCTCCAGGGGGGGCACAGATACGCAGTATTTT. Protein: CATSRGGTDTQYF.